These T cell receptor beta chains were read from a single sample in a study of T cell responses to AZD1222 COVID-19 vaccine. Here immunoSEQ multiplex PCR was the method, and the copy in TCRdb shows in-frame clones only, minus some. The sample has 60,000 to 85,000 clones, approximately 80% seen once. This sample comprised peripheral blood, obtained 28 days after the second dose of the MenACWY control vaccine. All receptors derive from an adult who received the MenACWY meningococcal vaccine as a control. Both conserved end residues are part of each CDR3. D genes are given only for firm matches. Expanded clones get a size class; other rows say once, few or many, or leave the size out.

TRBJ1-1	NA	TRBV28	NA	TGTGCCAGCAGGAGGGGGGATGGACTGAACACTGAAGCTTTCTTT	CASRRGDGLNTEAFF
TRBJ1-1	NA	TRBV7-9	NA	TGTGCCAGCAGCTTAGGGAGGGGGAGCACTGAAGCTTTCTTT	CASSLGRGSTEAFF
TRBJ2-5	NA	TRBV9	TRBD2	TGTGCCAGCAGCGGATCAGGAGCGGGGGAAGAGACCCAGTACTTC	CASSGSGAGEETQYF
TRBJ2-4	NA	TRBV30	TRBD1	TGTGCCTGGAGTGTACCAGGGGGTAAAAACATTCAGTACTTC	CAWSVPGGKNIQYF
TRBJ2-3	once	TRBV10-3	TRBD1	TGTGCCATCAGTGAGTGGACAGGGGCTAGCACAGATACGCAGTATTTT	CAISEWTGASTDTQYF
TRBJ2-1	NA	TRBV5-6	TRBD2	TGTGCCAGCAGATATGGGACTAGCGGATACAATGAGCAGTTCTTC	CASRYGTSGYNEQFF
TRBJ1-3	NA	TRBV5-1	NA	TGCGCCAGCAGCTTGGTTCCAGGGAGCTCTGGAAACACCATATATTTT	CASSLVPGSSGNTIYF
TRBJ2-1	NA	TRBV28	TRBD2	TGTGCCAGCAGTCGGACTAGCGGTAACAATGAGCAGTTCTTC	CASSRTSGNNEQFF
TRBJ2-7	once	TRBV15	NA	TGTGCCACCAGCAGAGATCGACGGGGGGAGCAGTACTTC	CATSRDRRGEQYF
TRBJ2-7	once	TRBV7-8	NA	TGTGCCAGCAGCCCGTCCGACGGAATCTACGAGCAGTACTTC	CASSPSDGIYEQYF
TRBJ2-4	NA	TRBV2	TRBD1	TGTGCCAGCAAGGGACAGGACAAAAACATTCAGTACTTC	CASKGQDKNIQYF
TRBJ1-5	NA	TRBV19	TRBD1	TGTGCCAGTAGTATAGTGGACAGGCAGCCCCAGCATTTT	CASSIVDRQPQHF
TRBJ2-5	once	TRBV7-3	NA	TGTGCCAGCAGCTTAAGTAGGGGGGAGACCCAGTACTTC	CASSLSRGETQYF
TRBJ1-6	NA	TRBV2	TRBD1	TGTGCCAGCAGTGAATGGGACAGGTTCGGTTCACCCCTCCACTTT	CASSEWDRFGSPLHF
TRBJ2-1	NA	TRBV6-1	NA	TGTGCCAGCAGTGAGTCGAGGACAGAGCAGTTCTTC	CASSESRTEQFF
TRBJ2-5	NA	TRBV7-6	NA	TGTGCCAGCAGCCAACAAGAGACCCAGTACTTC	CASSQQETQYF
TRBJ2-7	NA	TRBV7-6	NA	TGTGCCAGCAGCTTAGGACAGGGAGGCGAGCAGTACTTC	CASSLGQGGEQYF
TRBJ1-2	NA	TRBV10-3	TRBD1	TGTGCCATCAGCCCGACAGGGGGTGGTTATGGCTACACCTTC	CAISPTGGGYGYTF
TRBJ2-5	NA	TRBV14	NA	TGTGCCAGCAGCCAAGGTCAGGACTGGAAAGAGACCCAGTACTTC	CASSQGQDWKETQYF
TRBJ2-7	NA	TRBV18	NA	TGTGCCAGCTCACACAGCGACTACGAGCAGTACTTC	CASSHSDYEQYF
TRBJ1-1	NA	TRBV13	NA	TGTGCCAGCAGCCCCGGGGGCACTGAAGCTTTCTTT	CASSPGGTEAFF
TRBJ1-5	NA	TRBV28	NA	TGTGCCAGCAGTTTGGGCGGGACGAATCAGCCCCAGCATTTT	CASSLGGTNQPQHF
TRBJ1-1	NA	TRBV7-9	NA	TGTGCCAGCAGCCCGGCGGGGGGCCCGAACACTGAAGCTTTCTTT	CASSPAGGPNTEAFF
TRBJ1-2	NA	TRBV4-3	TRBD1	TGCGCCAGCAGCCAAGAAGGACAGGGCCATGGCTACACCTTC	CASSQEGQGHGYTF
TRBJ2-2	NA	TRBV7-9	NA	TGTGCCAGCAGCTTACGGGGGGAGCTGTTTTTT	CASSLRGELFF
TRBJ1-4	few	TRBV7-6	TRBD1	TGTGCCAGCAGCTTAGGTTTTGCAGGGGGCGAGGGAAATGAAAAACTGTTTTTT	CASSLGFAGGEGNEKLFF
TRBJ2-1	few	TRBV20-1	NA	TGCAGTGCAAATAGGAACAGGGAGCAGTTCTTC	CSANRNREQFF
TRBJ1-1	once	TRBV18	NA	TGTGCCAGCTCACCGGGGAAAAACGCTGAAGCTTTCTTT	CASSPGKNAEAFF
TRBJ2-5	NA	TRBV6-5	TRBD2	TGTGCCAGCGCTAGCGGGGGGGCAGGAGAGACCCAGTACTTC	CASASGGAGETQYF
TRBJ2-5	few	TRBV7-2	TRBD2	TGTGCCAGCAGCTTGGGCGGGGGGTCGCAAGAGACCCAGTACTTC	CASSLGGGSQETQYF
TRBJ2-7	NA	TRBV2	NA	TGTGCCAGCAGTGTCACAGGGGAGCAGTACTTC	CASSVTGEQYF
TRBJ2-2	once	TRBV7-2	TRBD1	TGTGCCAGCAGCTTAGGACAGGGTAGCGGGGAGCTGTTTTTT	CASSLGQGSGELFF
TRBJ2-6	NA	TRBV19	NA	TGTGCCAGTAGTAGGGGGCCGGGAGCTGGGGCCAACGTCCTGACTTTC	CASSRGPGAGANVLTF
TRBJ1-2	NA	TRBV30	NA	TGTGCCTACCGGGACTTGCTCTATGGCTACACCTTC	CAYRDLLYGYTF
TRBJ2-5	NA	TRBV6-5	NA	TGTGCCAGCAGTTACTCCGCGAAAATACAAGAGACCCAGTACTTC	CASSYSAKIQETQYF
TRBJ2-5	NA	TRBV28	NA	TGTGCCAGCAGCCCCAGCAGGGTAAAAAAAGAGACCCAGTACTTC	CASSPSRVKKETQYF
TRBJ2-2	once	TRBV7-9	NA	TGTGCCAGCAGCTTAGTCTTCGGGGACACCGGGGAGCTGTTTTTT	CASSLVFGDTGELFF
TRBJ2-7	NA	TRBV6-2/TRBV6-3	TRBD2	TGTGCCAGCAGTTACCTCCGCGGGGGGGCGCTTATCTACGAGCAGTACTTC	CASSYLRGGALIYEQYF
TRBJ2-1	NA	TRBV5-4	NA	TGTGCCAGCAGCTTGGCCGGAGGGAACAATGAGCAGTTCTTC	CASSLAGGNNEQFF
TRBJ2-1	NA	TRBV29-1	TRBD2	TGCAGCGGGGGAGGGATTATTCATAATGAGCAGTTCTTC	CSGGGIIHNEQFF
TRBJ2-1	few	TRBV5-6	NA	TGTGCCAGCAGTTTCCAGGGGGGCAATGGGAATGAGCAGTTCTTC	CASSFQGGNGNEQFF
TRBJ1-1	NA	TRBV3-1/TRBV3-2	NA	TGTGCCAGCAGCCAAGACTGGTCTGGGTACACTGAAGCTTTCTTT	CASSQDWSGYTEAFF
TRBJ2-1	NA	TRBV5-4	NA	TGTGCCAGCAGCTTAGAAAATGAGCAGTTCTTC	CASSLENEQFF
TRBJ1-5	NA	TRBV28	NA	TGTGCCAGCAGTTTAGCGCAGGTCTATCAGCCCCAGCATTTT	CASSLAQVYQPQHF
TRBJ2-2	NA	TRBV4-2	TRBD1	TGTGCCAGCAGCCAAGTTGCTGCAGGGGGGAACACCGGGGAGCTGTTTTTT	CASSQVAAGGNTGELFF
TRBJ2-3	NA	TRBV5-4	TRBD1	TGTGCCAGCAGCTTCTACAGGGGTGGAACAGATACGCAGTATTTT	CASSFYRGGTDTQYF
TRBJ1-4	NA	TRBV11-2	NA	TGTGCCAGCAGCTCCTACCTGGGGGCCGACCTGTTTTTT	CASSSYLGADLFF
TRBJ1-5	NA	TRBV10-3	NA	TGTGCCATCAGTGGCTCCCAGAATCAGCCCCAGCATTTT	CAISGSQNQPQHF
TRBJ1-3	NA	TRBV29-1	NA	TGCAGCGTTCGGACAGACTTAGGAAACACCATATATTTT	CSVRTDLGNTIYF
TRBJ2-1	NA	TRBV19	TRBD2	TGTGCCAGTAGTATAGGACTAGCTGGCAATGAGCAGTTCTTC	CASSIGLAGNEQFF
TRBJ2-7	NA	TRBV11-2	NA	TGTGCCAGCAGCCCTATCTCGAGGGATGTCTCCTACGAGCAGTACTTC	CASSPISRDVSYEQYF
TRBJ1-2	NA	TRBV6-2/TRBV6-3	NA	TGTGCCAGCAGCCAAAGATTACCGGGACGGACAACCTATGGCTACACCTTC	CASSQRLPGRTTYGYTF
TRBJ1-1	NA	TRBV28	NA	TGTGCCAGCAGTTTAACAGGGCCCAGGGCTGAAGCTTTCTTT	CASSLTGPRAEAFF